The clone carrying this T cell receptor (beta chain) occurred a few times. The CDR3 length is 13 residues. V lost 4 bases, J lost 5 bases, and 2 bases stayed unmatched. CDR1 is SGHVS, CDR2 FNYEAQ, per germline. This entry comes from a study of cytomegalovirus exposure and HLA in healthy donors. Use of 60 Vbeta and 13 Jbeta primers characterized the PCR. TCRdb keeps only in-frame clones here, not all; method: immunoSEQ multiplex PCR. The data hold about 160,000 clones, with approximately 72% observed a single time. The clonotype originates from a female donor in good health and CMV-seronegative. Specimen: PBMCs. The chain recombines TRBV7-6 with TRBJ1-2, with TRBD1 matching over 9 bases. The CDR3 region is CASSSGQGYGYTF. CDR3 nucleotides: TGTGCCAGCAGCTCGGGACAGGGATATGGCTACACCTTC.